The source of this T cell receptor (beta chain) is a study of blood T cell repertoires in COVID-19. Overall study context: Acute-phase and convalescent COVID-19 samples originated in the United States, Italy and Spain. The cDNA or gDNA used as material had been derived from T cells, B-cell-depleted T cells, or PBMCs.

CDR1 is MNHEY and CDR2 is SVGAGI in the germline V gene. Deletions cut 0 bases from V and 4 bases from J, with 9 bases between. This CDR3 is built from 14 residues. In the case of this clone: The sample holds other DNA sequences that translate to the same CDR3.

In the study's own analysis: Using reference gene primer amplification, nucleated cell counts were estimated. Generated by immunoSEQ multiplex PCR, the TCRdb table keeps only in-frame clones and is missing some. D and trimming were read from the DNA, whereas the V and J calls and clone size are those reported in that table. The sample has about 140,000 clones, about 90% seen once; the top ten hold roughly 1.5%. Sequencing was carried out using peripheral blood. The chain carries TRBV6-5 and TRBJ2-5; TRBD1 might be the D (6 bases). This sequence was found in a woman between 45 and 65 years old with acute or convalescent COVID-19. CDR3 coding DNA: TGTGCCAGCAGTTACTCGTTCAGGGGAGAGACCCAGTACTTC. Its protein product is CASSYSFRGETQYF.